This T cell receptor beta chain was recovered during a study of blood T cell repertoires in COVID-19. Overall study: COVID-19 samples from acute and convalescent phases originated in the United States, Italy and Spain. Nucleic acid was either cDNA or gDNA, and it came from T cells, B-cell-depleted T cells, or PBMCs.

As originally analysed: Using reference gene primer amplification, nucleated cell counts were estimated. Only in-frame clones appear in the TCRdb table, and some are missing; sequencing was by immunoSEQ multiplex PCR. D and trimming were read from the DNA, whereas the V and J calls and clone size are those reported in that table. The table records over 200,000 clones, around nine tenths of them present only once. Sequencing was done on a sample of peripheral blood. The sequence derives from a woman aged 60-70 years with acute or convalescent COVID-19.

The CDR3 coding sequence is TGTGCCAGTAGTATCGGGGCAGGGGACTATGAAGCTTTCTTT. It translates to CASSIGAGDYEAFF. The chain couples TRBV19 to TRBJ1-1; a weak D match, TRBD1 (6 bases). Germline CDR1 is LNHDA and CDR2 is SQIVND (reference sequence). The CDR3 sequence is 14 residues long. V lost 3 bases and J 7 bases, leaving 15 bases between the germline ends.